The 31 T cell receptor beta chains listed next were all sequenced from one sample in a study of blood T cells in healthy people across ages (dated by TCRdb to 2013 to 2016). The library relied on 5' RACE. Data came from an Illumina HiSeq 2500. The second PCR ran for roughly 7 to 12 cycles and used a J-beta primer mix along with a sample-barcoded 5' primer. The public reads were reprocessed in TCRdb via fastp at Q25 and MiXCR, keeping in-frame beta chains. When rows share a CDR3 protein, they turn into one entry using the most common DNA and genes. The sample includes roughly 860,000 distinct CDR3 sequences, with approximately 65% observed a single time. The leading ten clones occupy 28% of the sample. The sample consisted of blood. The receptors derive from a young man in good health.

This clonotype has a handful of counts. The chain recombines TRBV6-5 with TRBJ1-5, with TRBD1 matching over 9 bases. The CDR3 runs to 16 residues. V shed 6 bases and J 3 bases; nucleotides not matched to a gene: 9. Germline assignment: CDR1 MNHEY and CDR2 SVGAGI. The CDR3 DNA reads TGTGCCAGCAGACCCACCGGGACAGGGCACAATCAGCCCCAGCATTTT. Translated: CASRPTGTGHNQPQHF.

V and J are TRBV12-3 or TRBV12-4 and TRBJ2-1, with 9 bases matching TRBD2. The J segment lost 0 bases and the V segment lost 5 bases, leaving 8 bases of the junction unmatched. The CDR3 contains 17 residues. The CDR3 nucleotides are TGTGCCAGCAGTCAAATAGCGGGGGCTAGCTCCTACAATGAGCAGTTCTTC. This translates into CASSQIAGASSYNEQFF.

The chain couples TRBV7-2 to TRBJ2-4, with D maybe TRBD2 (6 bases). The assigned J gene may be wrong: the sequence end matches TRBJ2-7 better. The CDR3 extends over 14 amino acids. The germline gives CDR1 SGHTA, CDR2 FQGNSA. The CDR3 loop is CASSSSPGEREQYF. The CDR3 coding sequence is TGTGCCAGCAGCTCATCTCCGGGGGAACGCGAGCAGTACTTC.

CDR3 sequence reads: CASSYERAALTGELFF. DNA for the CDR3: TGTGCCAGCAGTTACGAAAGGGCCGCCTTAACCGGGGAGCTGTTTTTT. This sequence joins TRBV6-2 or TRBV6-3 and TRBJ2-2, with D uncertain. Germline CDR1 MNHEY, CDR2 SVGEGT. The CDR3 spans 16 residues. Trimming removed 2 bases from V and 5 bases from J, with 15 bases in between.

V gene TRBV7-9 combines with J gene TRBJ1-2; 9 nucleotides agree with TRBD1. The CDR3 consists of 16 residues. The V and J ends lost 11 bases and 4 bases, in that order; junction bases with no gene match: 17. Looked up from germline, CDR1 is SEHNR and CDR2 is FQNEAQ (reference sequence). CDR3: CALFNLSSGQGYGYTF. CDR3 nucleotides: TGTGCCCTATTCAACCTCAGTTCGGGACAGGGCTATGGCTACACCTTC.

DNA for the CDR3: TGTGCCATCAGTGAGCACAGGGGAGAAGGATCGAGAAGGAACACTGAAGCTTTCTTT. Encoded protein: CAISEHRGEGSRRNTEAFF. The chain recombines TRBV10-3 with TRBJ1-1, with 7 positions matching TRBD1. Germline V CDR1 and CDR2: ENHRY, SYGVKD. The junction had 16 bases not matched to a gene; V was cut back by 2 bases and J by 1 base. This CDR3 has 19 residues.

The chain carries TRBV20-1 and TRBJ1-1, with D hard to call. Germline-derived CDR1 and CDR2 are DFQATT and SNEGSKA (reference sequence). Trimming stripped 3 bases from V and 3 bases from J, with 11 bases between. This CDR3 contains 13 residues. The CDR3 sequence is CSASIIGDTEAFF. CDR3 coding DNA: TGCAGTGCTAGTATTATAGGAGACACTGAAGCTTTCTTT.

This chain connects TRBV3-1 to TRBJ2-7, with 7 bases aligning to TRBD1. The CDR3 spans 14 residues. CDR1 is LGHDT and CDR2 is YNNKEL in the germline V gene (reference sequence). Losses at the gene ends were 1 base for V and 3 bases for J; bases not matched to a gene: 3. This CDR3 is CASSQARDSYEQYF. The DNA for the CDR3 is TGTGCCAGCAGCCAAGCACGGGACAGCTACGAGCAGTACTTC.

This clonotype was picked up one time. V usage is TRBV29-1 and J usage is TRBJ1-1, with D perhaps TRBD1 (6 bases). The germline V and J ends were trimmed by 5 bases and 10 bases, with 29 bases remaining between them. The V gene's germline CDR1 is SQVTM and CDR2 ANQGSEA. CDR3 size: 16 residues. The CDR3, as DNA: TGCAGCGTTCCCCCATCAGTAGAAGACAGGCCCCGCGTAGCTTTCTTT. It yields the protein CSVPPSVEDRPRVAFF.

This chain connects TRBV20-1 to TRBJ2-1; 8 bases agree with TRBD2. The CDR3 is 13 amino acids. Germline CDR1 DFQATT, CDR2 SNEGSKA (reference sequence). CDR3 sequence: CRLASGGYNEQFF. In DNA form, the CDR3 reads TGCAGATTGGCGAGCGGGGGTTACAATGAGCAGTTCTTC.

A few counts support this clonotype. The chain combines TRBV20-1 with TRBJ1-2, with 9 bases aligning to TRBD1. This CDR3 has 15 residues. After removal of 5 bases from V and 0 bases from J, the junction contained 7 bases not matched to a gene. Germline V gene data show CDR1 as DFQATT and CDR2 as SNEGSKA (reference sequence). The CDR3 reads CSAQSTGGSNYGYTF. In DNA form, the CDR3 reads TGCAGTGCTCAGTCGACAGGGGGATCTAACTATGGCTACACCTTC.

The gene calls are TRBV12-3 or TRBV12-4 and TRBJ2-7; TRBD2 agrees at 11 bases. V lost 5 bases, J lost 3 bases, and 12 bases stayed unmatched. The CDR3 consists of 17 residues. Here the CDR3 reads CASSDRDRTSGYYEQYF. The CDR3 bases are TGTGCCAGCAGTGACCGGGACAGGACTAGCGGGTACTACGAGCAGTACTTC.

The chain carries TRBV4-1 and TRBJ1-2; unclear D gene. The germline gives CDR1 MGHRA, CDR2 YSYEKL. There are 13 residues in the CDR3. V dropped 0 bases and J dropped 4 bases, with 6 bases sitting between them. In DNA, the CDR3 is TGCGCCAGCAGCCAAGAAGGCAGCTATGGCTACACCTTC. This gives the protein CASSQEGSYGYTF.

The rearrangement joins TRBV7-2 to TRBJ1-2, with 7 bases identical to TRBD1. Germline loops: CDR1 SGHTA, CDR2 FQGNSA. CDR3 length equals 15 residues. The J segment lost 2 bases and the V segment lost 5 bases, leaving 8 bases of the junction unmatched. CDR3 amino acids: CASSRRDSWNYGYTF. The CDR3 DNA reads as TGTGCCAGCAGCAGAAGGGACAGTTGGAACTATGGCTACACCTTC. The variable domain in full, completed from reference TRBV7-2 and TRBJ1-2, reads GAGVSQSPSNKVTEKGKDVELRCDPISGHTALYWYRQSLGQGLEFLIYFQGNSAPDKSGLPSDRFSAERTGGSVSTLTIQRTQQEDSAVYLCASSRRDSWNYGYTFGSGTRLTVV.

This chain uses TRBV20-1 with TRBJ2-1; TRBD2 is a possible D gene (5 bases). The CDR3 runs to 14 residues. In germline, CDR1 is DFQATT, CDR2 SNEGSKA (reference sequence). V lost 0 bases to trimming and J lost 5 bases, with 11 bases between them. CDR3 loop: CSAREPPSNNEQFF. CDR3 DNA sequence: TGCAGTGCTAGAGAACCCCCTAGCAACAATGAGCAGTTCTTC.

The chain is built from TRBV20-1 and TRBJ2-3; D possibly uses TRBD1 or TRBD2 (6 bases each). Germline CDR1 DFQATT, CDR2 SNEGSKA (reference sequence). The CDR3 totals 16 residues. The V and J ends lost 4 bases and 6 bases respectively, with 23 bases between them. The CDR3 DNA sequence: TGCAGTGCTATTTCCCGGGGGCGAGCGAGGGGGGATACGCAGTATTTT. Translating it yields CSAISRGRARGDTQYF.

The rearrangement joins TRBV9 to TRBJ1-5; D unresolved. Germline V gene data show CDR1 as SGDLS and CDR2 as YYNGEE. Trimming shortened V by 3 bases and J by 0 bases, and 7 bases separated the two germline ends. This CDR3 has 14 residues. The DNA for the CDR3 is TGTGCCAGCAGCGACGGACGTAGCAATCAGCCCCAGCATTTT. Its protein is CASSDGRSNQPQHF.

This clonotype showed up just a few times. J is TRBJ2-7 and V is TRBV20-1; D ambiguous. The CDR3 runs to 14 residues. The V gene lost 3 bases and the J gene lost 2 bases, with 14 bases spanning the gap. Germline lookup yields CDR1 DFQATT and CDR2 SNEGSKA (reference sequence). In DNA, the CDR3 is TGCAGTGCTAGTTCTGGGGAAGGAACCTACGAGCAGTACTTC. Protein sequence: CSASSGEGTYEQYF.

This clonotype appeared a few times. V gene TRBV27 combines with J gene TRBJ2-5, with TRBD1 matching over 8 bases. V trimming: 6 bases; J trimming: 4 bases; junction bases outside the gene matches: 16. CDR3 size: 17 residues. Germline CDR1 is MNHEY and CDR2 is SMNVEV (reference sequence). CDR3 region: CASRRGQGRIRGETQYF. The CDR3 DNA is TGTGCCAGCAGACGAGGACAGGGCCGCATAAGAGGAGAGACCCAGTACTTC.

This clonotype turned up a few times. The rearrangement joins TRBV20-1 to TRBJ2-7, with 7 bases fitting TRBD1. Judging by the DNA end, TRBJ2-5 fits better; the J call may be wrong. CDR3 length equals 13 residues. Germline V gives CDR1 DFQATT, CDR2 SNEGSKA (reference sequence). The CDR3 protein is CSARRGLGETQYF. The CDR3 nucleotides read TGCAGTGCTAGGAGGGGGCTCGGGGAGACCCAGTACTTC.

The rearrangement joins TRBV2 to TRBJ1-2; D remains unclear. CDR3 length equals 16 residues. Trimming cost V 6 bases and J 7 bases, with 24 bases left between them. Germline V CDR1 and CDR2: SNHLY, FYNNEI. CDR3 residues: CASRVGAALTDGGYTF. The CDR3 nucleotides read TGTGCCAGCAGAGTGGGAGCGGCACTAACAGATGGTGGCTACACCTTC.

Here the CDR3 reads CASTFSGQRNTGELFF. In DNA, the CDR3 is TGTGCCAGCACCTTTTCGGGACAGCGGAACACCGGGGAGCTGTTTTTT. The V and J genes are TRBV11-1 and TRBJ2-2, with 7 bases that match TRBD1. With 7 bases clipped from V and 1 base from J, the junction kept 9 bases outside the gene matches. CDR3 length: 16 residues. Germline values: CDR1 SGHAT, CDR2 FQDESV (reference sequence).

The chain uses TRBV5-6 and TRBJ2-1, with D perhaps TRBD2 (6 bases). The CDR3 loop spans 16 amino acids. Trimming cost V 4 bases and J 4 bases, with 18 bases left between them. CDR1 is SGHDT and CDR2 is YYEEEE in the germline V gene. The CDR3 nucleotides are TGTGCCAGCAGCGACTTTACGGCGGGACTTTACAATGAGCAGTTCTTC. This gives the protein CASSDFTAGLYNEQFF.

The rearrangement joins TRBV28 to TRBJ2-4; 9 nucleotides align to TRBD1. The J call may be incorrect, as the DNA end agrees better with TRBJ2-7. Per germline, CDR1 MDHEN and CDR2 SYDVKM. The CDR3 is 15 amino acids. CDR3 DNA sequence: TGTGCCAGCAGTAACGGACAGGGGATCTCCTACGAGCAGTACTTC. This codes for CASSNGQGISYEQYF.

The chain couples TRBV7-9 to TRBJ1-1; no clear D gene. The germline V and J ends were trimmed by 3 bases and 5 bases, with 4 bases remaining between them. Germline CDR1 reads SEHNR; CDR2 reads FQNEAQ (reference sequence). The CDR3 runs to 11 residues. In DNA form, the CDR3 reads TGTGCCAGCAGCTTTACGACTGAAGCTTTCTTT. This encodes CASSFTTEAFF.

J is TRBJ2-1 and V is TRBV6-5; 8 nucleotides match TRBD1. CDR1 and CDR2 (germline): MNHEY, SVGAGI. V shed 2 bases and J 9 bases; nucleotides not matched to a gene: 9. CDR3 length: 15 residues. Written as DNA, the CDR3 is TGTGCCAGCAGTTACGGGGCAGGGGGCTGGAGTGAGCAGTTCTTC. Its translation is CASSYGAGGWSEQFF.

V gene TRBV13 combines with J gene TRBJ2-4, with D perhaps matching TRBD2 (6 bases). V lost 2 bases and J 15 bases, leaving 11 bases between the germline ends. Per germline, CDR1 PRHDT and CDR2 FYEKMQ (reference sequence). The CDR3 is 11 amino acids. The CDR3 DNA is TGTGCCAGCAGCTTAACTGGGACTGTGTACTTC. It encodes CASSLTGTVYF. The full variable domain, in which reference TRBV13 and TRBJ2-4 provide the parts outside the CDR3, is AAGVIQSPRHLIKEKRETATLKCYPIPRHDTVYWYQQGPGQDPQFLISFYEKMQSDKGSIPDRFSAQQFSDYHSELNMSSLELGDSALYFCASSLTGTVYFGAGTRLSVL.

The chain is built from TRBV3-1 and TRBJ2-7; maybe TRBD2 (5 bases). CDR1 is LGHDT, CDR2 YNNKEL, per germline (reference sequence). The CDR3 consists of 15 residues. The V and J ends lost 2 bases and 0 bases respectively, with 11 bases between them. The CDR3 DNA reads TGTGCCAGCAGCCAAAAGGGAGTAAGCTCCTACGAGCAGTACTTC. Its translation: CASSQKGVSSYEQYF.

In this sample, this clonotype turned up once. This chain connects TRBV28 to TRBJ2-4; D gene unclear. V lost 6 bases and J 4 bases, leaving 1 base between the germline ends. CDR3 length: 10 residues. Looked up from germline, CDR1 is MDHEN and CDR2 is SYDVKM. The DNA of the CDR3 is TGTGCCAGCAGGAAAAACATTCAGTACTTC. Protein sequence: CASRKNIQYF.

The V gene is TRBV20-1, the J gene TRBJ2-3, with 11 bases matching TRBD2. The CDR3 extends over 15 amino acids. Germline values: CDR1 DFQATT, CDR2 SNEGSKA (reference sequence). With V trimmed by 8 bases and J by 4 bases, 11 bases remained unmatched. In DNA, the CDR3 is TGCAGTCAAATTAGCGGGGGGGCCTTGGCAGATACGCAGTATTTT. Amino acids: CSQISGGALADTQYF.

This clonotype was seen more than once but under ten times. V is TRBV30 and J is TRBJ2-5; TRBD2 matches 7 bases. J gave up 2 bases and V 2 bases, and 5 bases lay outside the gene matches. CDR3 length: 14 amino acids. The V gene's germline CDR1 is GTSNPN and CDR2 SVGIG (reference sequence). The CDR3 DNA sequence: TGTGCCTGGAGTCAAAACGGGGGGCAAGAGACCCAGTACTTC. Encoded protein: CAWSQNGGQETQYF.